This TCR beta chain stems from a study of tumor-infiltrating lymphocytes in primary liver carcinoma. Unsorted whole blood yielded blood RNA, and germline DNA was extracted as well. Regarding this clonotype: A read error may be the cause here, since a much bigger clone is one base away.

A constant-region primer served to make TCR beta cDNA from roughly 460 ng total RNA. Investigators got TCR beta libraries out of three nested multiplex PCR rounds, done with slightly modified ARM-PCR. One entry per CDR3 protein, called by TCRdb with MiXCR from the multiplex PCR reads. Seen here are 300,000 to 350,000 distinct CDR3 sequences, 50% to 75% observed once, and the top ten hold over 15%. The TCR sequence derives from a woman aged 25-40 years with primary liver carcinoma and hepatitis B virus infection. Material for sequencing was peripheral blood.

In nucleotides, the CDR3 is TGTGCCAGCAGTTGGCCCGCGACAGGGCGCTACGAGCAGTACTTC. Protein product: CASSWPATGRYEQYF. The rearrangement uses TRBV6-2 or TRBV6-3 and TRBJ2-7; 7 bases are a match to TRBD1. Germline V gene sequence: CDR1 MNHEY, CDR2 SVGEGT. The junction had 9 bases not matched to a gene; V was cut back by 4 bases and J by 3 bases. CDR3 length: 15 amino acids.